This is a list of T cell receptor beta chains from one sample in a study of CD8+ T cells in alopecia areata. Using immunoSEQ multiplex PCR, the repertoire was profiled, and TCRdb retains in-frame clones only, with some absent. The sample records about 74,000 clones, 29% being singletons. This specimen was CD8+ T cells sorted from blood, taken at week 4, from a patient treated with tofacitinib. These receptors came from a human donor with alopecia areata. Both conserved end residues are part of each CDR3. Each record gives: J gene, V gene, D gene, clone size, CDR3 DNA, CDR3 protein. D genes are given only for firm matches. A clone size is listed for some rows: how often the clone was seen (once, few, many), or a class if it is expanded.

>TRBJ1-2|TRBV29-1|.|few
TGCAGCGCCGACCGCAAGACAGAGATCTATGGCTACACCTTC
CSADRKTEIYGYTF
>TRBJ2-1|TRBV27|.|few
TGTGCCAGCAGTTTACCGGGGCCGGCGGATGAGCAGTTCTTC
CASSLPGPADEQFF
>TRBJ2-7|TRBV29-1|.|.
TGCAGCGTTGAATTGGGGAGCTCCTACGAGCAGTACTTC
CSVELGSSYEQYF
>TRBJ2-7|TRBV29-1|TRBD1|.
TGCAGCGTTGAACAGGGGGCATACGAGCAGTACTTC
CSVEQGAYEQYF
>TRBJ2-1|TRBV29-1|TRBD2|few
TGCAGCACCTGGGGGGGGTTCTTC
CSTWGGFF
>TRBJ2-7|TRBV29-1|TRBD2|few
TGCAGCGTCACCGGGACTAGCGGGAGCACCTACGAGCAGTACTTC
CSVTGTSGSTYEQYF
>TRBJ2-1|TRBV7-8|TRBD1|.
TGTGCCAGCAGCCCCGGGACAGCCTACAATGAGCAGTTCTTC
CASSPGTAYNEQFF
>TRBJ2-5|TRBV11-1|.|many
TGTGCCAGCAGCTTAGGGTCGGCCTTGGAAGAGACCCAGTACTTC
CASSLGSALEETQYF
>TRBJ2-7|TRBV29-1|.|.
TGCAGCGTCAACCTGCGGGGAAGCTCCTACGAGCAGTACTTC
CSVNLRGSSYEQYF
>TRBJ2-2|TRBV7-9|.|few
TGTGCCAGCAGCCCGGTGGCAGGGAACACCGGGGAGCTGTTTTTT
CASSPVAGNTGELFF
>TRBJ2-7|TRBV29-1|.|.
TGCAGCGTTGAAGATCCGAAAGAGACTACAGTCGGCGAGCAGTACTTC
CSVEDPKETTVGEQYF
>TRBJ1-2|TRBV27|.|.
TGTGCCAGCAGGGACTCTTACAGGGCCAGGGGCTATGGCTACACCTTC
CASRDSYRARGYGYTF
>TRBJ1-2|TRBV7-9|.|.
TGTGCCAGCAGCTTAGGAGGGAATGGCTACACCTTC
CASSLGGNGYTF
>TRBJ1-5|TRBV2|.|.
TGTGCCAGCAGTGAATACGGCATTAGCAATCAGCCCCAGCATTTT
CASSEYGISNQPQHF
>TRBJ1-1|TRBV29-1|.|.
TGCAGCGTGAGGGACACTGAAGCTTTCTTT
CSVRDTEAFF
>TRBJ2-7|TRBV29-1|.|few
TGCAGCGTTGCGGGCGGTTTCTCCTACGAGCAGTACTTC
CSVAGGFSYEQYF
>TRBJ2-2|TRBV30|.|few
TGTGCCTGGGGATTCGGGCCCACCGGGGAGCTGTTTTTT
CAWGFGPTGELFF
>TRBJ2-3|TRBV2|.|many
TGTGCCAGCAGTACCTTTAGGACAGATACGCAGTATTTT
CASSTFRTDTQYF
>TRBJ2-1|TRBV27|.|.
TGTGCCAGCACCTACCTTGACCCCTCCTACAATGAGCAGTTCTTC
CASTYLDPSYNEQFF
>TRBJ1-2|TRBV30|.|.
TGTGCCTGGGATGAACTCATCGCCGGTGCCTATGGCTACACCTTC
CAWDELIAGAYGYTF
>TRBJ1-2|TRBV6-1|.|.
TGTGCCAGCAGTGAACTTCGGCAGCAAGGCTACACCTTC
CASSELRQQGYTF
>TRBJ1-5|TRBV30|TRBD1|.
TGTGCCTGGAGGCCCCCACGACAGGGATATCAGCCCCAGCATTTT
CAWRPPRQGYQPQHF
>TRBJ2-1|TRBV5-6|.|.
TGTGCCAGCAGCTTCGGGACCTCCGTTGAGCAGTTCTTC
CASSFGTSVEQFF
>TRBJ2-7|TRBV5-1|TRBD2|few
TGCGCCAGCAGCTTGGGCGGGAGCTCCTACGAGCAGTACTTC
CASSLGGSSYEQYF
>TRBJ2-5|TRBV6-5|TRBD2|few
TGTGCCAGCTTAGTCGTAGCGGGAGGGGGAGAGACCCAGTACTTC
CASLVVAGGGETQYF
>TRBJ2-2|TRBV9|TRBD2|.
TGTGCCAGCAGCGGCGGGGGGCTAGTCGGGGAGCCGTTTTTT
CASSGGGLVGEPFF
>TRBJ2-7|TRBV7-8|TRBD1|.
TGTGCCAGCAGCCAGGGACAGGGGTATGGAGAGCAGTACTTC
CASSQGQGYGEQYF
>TRBJ1-4|TRBV15|TRBD1|few
TGTGCCACCAGCAAGACAGGGGCTGGTGAAAAACTGTTTTTT
CATSKTGAGEKLFF
>TRBJ2-3|TRBV19|.|few
TGTGCCAGTAGTATCGGTGGCCTTCGATATTTT
CASSIGGLRYF
>TRBJ2-1|TRBV29-1|TRBD2|.
TGCAGCGTTGATTTGCTAGCGGGAGGGCCTCTCCCTCCAAATGAGCAGTTCTTC
CSVDLLAGGPLPPNEQFF
>TRBJ2-3|TRBV29-1|TRBD1|once
TGCAGCGTCCTAGGGGGCGATACGCAGTATTTT
CSVLGGDTQYF
>TRBJ2-2|TRBV13|TRBD1|.
TGTGCCAGCAGTCAGGGGGCGCGGACCGGGGAGCTGTTTTTT
CASSQGARTGELFF
>TRBJ2-1|TRBV28|TRBD2|.
TGTGCCAGCAGTTTAGGGGAGCGGGATACCGGTAATGAGCAGTTCTTC
CASSLGERDTGNEQFF
>TRBJ2-3|TRBV29-1|TRBD2|few
TGCAGCGTTTGGACTAGCGAGGGGGGTTTT
CSVWTSEGGF
>TRBJ2-2|TRBV29-1|TRBD1|few
TGCAGCGTTGAAGACTGGGACAGGGGCGCCGGGGAGCTGTTTTTT
CSVEDWDRGAGELFF
>TRBJ2-5|TRBV29-1|.|.
TGCAGCGTTGCGGGCGGACACGGATCGGAGACCCAGTACTTC
CSVAGGHGSETQYF
>TRBJ2-6|TRBV4-3|TRBD1|.
TGCGCCAGCAGCCCTACGACAGGGTCAGGGGCCAACGTCCTGACTTTC
CASSPTTGSGANVLTF
>TRBJ1-5|TRBV15|.|.
TGTGCCACCAGCAGAGATTATCAGCCCCAGCATTTT
CATSRDYQPQHF
>TRBJ1-2|TRBV7-9|.|.
TGTGCCAGCAGCCCTGGTGGGGGGGCGTATGGCTACACCTTC
CASSPGGGAYGYTF
>TRBJ2-1|TRBV11-2|.|few
TGTGCCAGCACGATTAGTAGGAACAATGAGCAGTTCTTC
CASTISRNNEQFF
>TRBJ2-7|TRBV4-1|TRBD1|.
TGCGCCAGCAGCCAAGTTGGGACAGGGGGCTACGAGCAGTACTTC
CASSQVGTGGYEQYF
>TRBJ2-5|TRBV29-1|TRBD2|.
TGCAGCGTTGCTGGACTAGCGGGAGTTAAGATAGAGACCCAGTACTTC
CSVAGLAGVKIETQYF
>TRBJ2-5|TRBV19|.|few
TGTGCCAGTAGTATTCTCGGACAGCCAGAGACCCAGTACTTC
CASSILGQPETQYF
>TRBJ2-5|TRBV7-2|TRBD2|.
TGTGCCAGCAGCGGGCGGCTAGCGGGAGTTTCAGAGACCCAGTACTTC
CASSGRLAGVSETQYF
>TRBJ2-2|TRBV29-1|.|.
TGCAGCGTTGCGACAGCGAACACCGGGGAGCTGTTTTTT
CSVATANTGELFF
>TRBJ2-7|TRBV29-1|TRBD1|.
TGCAGCGTAACAGGGGGCGGCGAGCAGTACTTC
CSVTGGGEQYF
>TRBJ2-1|TRBV5-1|.|few
TGCGCCAGCAGCTTCACGGGACTCGTCTTATACAATGAGCAGTTCTTC
CASSFTGLVLYNEQFF
>TRBJ1-5|TRBV30|.|few
TGTGCCTGGAGCACAGGTAGCAATCAGCCCCAGCATTTT
CAWSTGSNQPQHF
>TRBJ2-1|TRBV6-5|.|.
TGTGCCAGCAGTTCCCCCCTAACGGGGAATGAGCAGTTCTTC
CASSSPLTGNEQFF
>TRBJ2-1|TRBV5-1|TRBD1|.
TGCGCCAGCAGCCCCGACAGGGAAAGCTCCTACAATGAGCAGTTCTTC
CASSPDRESSYNEQFF
>TRBJ2-1|TRBV30|TRBD1|.
TGTGCCTGGAGTGTAGGACAGGGGGCCAATGAGCAGTTCTTC
CAWSVGQGANEQFF
>TRBJ2-7|TRBV29-1|TRBD2|few
TGCAGCGTTGGGGGGGGAGAGATCTACGAGCAGTACTTC
CSVGGGEIYEQYF
>TRBJ1-1|TRBV5-1|TRBD1|.
TGCGCCAGCAGCTTTGGGCCCGGACAGGGGATCATGAACACTGAAGCTTTCTTT
CASSFGPGQGIMNTEAFF
>TRBJ2-7|TRBV29-1|TRBD2|.
TGCAGTGCACGACTAGCGGGAGTACCCGTATACGAGCAGTACTTC
CSARLAGVPVYEQYF
>TRBJ2-7|TRBV9|.|.
TGTGCCAGCAGCGCTAGTCGGTCGCGGGACGATCGGTTTATTCTCGCCTACGAGCAGTACTTC
CASSASRSRDDRFILAYEQYF
>TRBJ2-1|TRBV30|.|.
TGTGCCTGGAGTGCGCCACGTACCTACAATGAGCAGTTCTTC
CAWSAPRTYNEQFF
>TRBJ1-1|TRBV6-5|TRBD1|few
TGTGCCAGCAGTTTAACGGACAGGGGGACTGAAGCTTTCTTT
CASSLTDRGTEAFF
>TRBJ2-2|TRBV29-1|.|few
TGCAGCGTTGGGGCATACACCGGGGAGCTGTTTTTT
CSVGAYTGELFF
>TRBJ1-2|TRBV13|.|few
TGTGCCAGCAGCAACCCGACGGCTGGCTACACCTTC
CASSNPTAGYTF
>TRBJ2-2|TRBV11-2|TRBD2|.
TGTGCCAGCAGCTTTGGACTAGCGGGAGTGTCAATCACCGGGGAGCTGTTTTTT
CASSFGLAGVSITGELFF